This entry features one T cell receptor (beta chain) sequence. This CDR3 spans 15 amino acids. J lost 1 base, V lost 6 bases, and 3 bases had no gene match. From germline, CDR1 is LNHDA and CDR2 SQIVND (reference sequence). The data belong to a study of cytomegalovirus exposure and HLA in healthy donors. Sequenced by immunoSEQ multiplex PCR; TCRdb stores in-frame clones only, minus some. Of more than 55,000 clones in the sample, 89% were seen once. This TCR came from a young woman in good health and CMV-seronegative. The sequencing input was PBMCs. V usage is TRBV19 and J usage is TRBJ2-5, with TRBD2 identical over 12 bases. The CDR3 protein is CASRRTSGIQETQYF. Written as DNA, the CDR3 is TGTGCCAGTAGACGGACTAGCGGGATCCAAGAGACCCAGTACTTC.